This TCR beta chain was obtained from a study of Graves' ophthalmopathy and Graves' hyperthyroidism. This clonotype has a count of ten or more. This may arise from a read error, as a much more abundant clone is one base away. RNA transcripts were the source from which TCR beta CDR3 regions were amplified. Following a first-round RT-PCR that used HTBI primers, a second-round multiplex PCR was carried out. TCRdb analysed the multiplex PCR reads with MiXCR anew, one entry per CDR3 protein. The sample lists more than 300,000 distinct CDR3 sequences; about a sixth were seen once. The CDR3 totals 14 residues.

This chain joins TRBV12-3 or TRBV12-4 and TRBJ2-7; TRBD2 matches 9 bases. The receptor was derived from an adult woman with stable Graves' hyperthyroidism. Sequencing was done on a sample of peripheral blood. CDR3 nucleotide sequence: TGTGCAAGCAGTTTATCAGCGGGAGGCTCTGAGCAGTACTTC. It encodes CASSLSAGGSEQYF.